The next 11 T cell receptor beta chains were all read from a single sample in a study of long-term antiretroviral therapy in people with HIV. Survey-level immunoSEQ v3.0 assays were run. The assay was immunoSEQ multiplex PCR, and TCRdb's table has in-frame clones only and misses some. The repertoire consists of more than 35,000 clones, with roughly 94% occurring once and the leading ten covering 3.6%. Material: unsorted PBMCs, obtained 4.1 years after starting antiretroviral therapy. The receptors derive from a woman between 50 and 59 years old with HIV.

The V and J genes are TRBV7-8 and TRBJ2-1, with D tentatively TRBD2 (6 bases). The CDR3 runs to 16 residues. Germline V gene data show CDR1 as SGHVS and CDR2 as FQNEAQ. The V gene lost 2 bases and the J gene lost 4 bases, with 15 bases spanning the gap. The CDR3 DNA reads TGTGCCAGCAGCTTAATTCGTGCGGGGTTGTACAATGAGCAGTTCTTC. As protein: CASSLIRAGLYNEQFF.

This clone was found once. CDR3 bases: TGTGCCAGCAGCTTGGAGGGGGGGGCCGGGGAGACCCAGTACTTC. Encoded protein: CASSLEGGAGETQYF. This chain uses TRBV5-6 with TRBJ2-5, with D possibly TRBD2 on 7 matching bases. The germline V gene encodes CDR1 SGHDT and CDR2 YYEEEE. The CDR3 has 15 residues. V lost 0 bases to trimming and J lost 5 bases, with 14 bases between them.

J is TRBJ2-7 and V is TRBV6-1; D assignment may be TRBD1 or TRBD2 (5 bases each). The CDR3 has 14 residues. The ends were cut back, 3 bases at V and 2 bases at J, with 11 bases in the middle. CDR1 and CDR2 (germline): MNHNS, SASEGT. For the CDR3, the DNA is TGTGCCAGCAGTGACGGGACGGGACCCTACGAGCAGTACTTC. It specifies CASSDGTGPYEQYF.

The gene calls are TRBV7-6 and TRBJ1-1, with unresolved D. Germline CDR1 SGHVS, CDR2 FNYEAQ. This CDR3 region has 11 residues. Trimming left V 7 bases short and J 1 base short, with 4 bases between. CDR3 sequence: CASMRNTEAFF. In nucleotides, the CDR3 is TGTGCCAGCATGCGGAACACTGAAGCTTTCTTT. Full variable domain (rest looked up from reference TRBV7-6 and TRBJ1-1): GAGVSQSPRYKVTKRGQDVALRCDPISGHVSLYWYRQALGQGPEFLTYFNYEAQQDKSGLPNDRFSAERPEGSISTLTIQRTEQRDSAMYRCASMRNTEAFFGQGTRLTVV.

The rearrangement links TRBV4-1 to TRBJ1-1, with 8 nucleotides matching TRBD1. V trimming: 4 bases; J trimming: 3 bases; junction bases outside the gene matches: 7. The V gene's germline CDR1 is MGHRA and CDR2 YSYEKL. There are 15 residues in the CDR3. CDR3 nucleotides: TGCGCCAGCAGCCGGCTACAGGGGGAGGACACTGAAGCTTTCTTT. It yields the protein CASSRLQGEDTEAFF.

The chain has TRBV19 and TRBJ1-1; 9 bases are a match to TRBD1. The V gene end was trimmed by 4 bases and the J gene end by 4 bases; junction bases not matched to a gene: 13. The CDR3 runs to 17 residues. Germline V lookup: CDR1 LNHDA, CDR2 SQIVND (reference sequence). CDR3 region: CASSTLFPGQGGTEAFF. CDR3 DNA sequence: TGTGCCAGTAGTACCCTTTTTCCGGGACAGGGCGGCACTGAAGCTTTCTTT.

The CDR3 sequence: CASSSQGAHTEAFF. CDR3 bases: TGTGCCAGCAGCTCACAAGGAGCGCACACTGAAGCTTTCTTT. The V and J genes are TRBV7-9 and TRBJ1-1; D call uncertain. The V end lost 4 bases, the J end lost 3 bases, and 12 bases lay between the germline ends. The CDR3 contains 14 residues. Germline V gene data show CDR1 as SEHNR and CDR2 as FQNEAQ (reference sequence).

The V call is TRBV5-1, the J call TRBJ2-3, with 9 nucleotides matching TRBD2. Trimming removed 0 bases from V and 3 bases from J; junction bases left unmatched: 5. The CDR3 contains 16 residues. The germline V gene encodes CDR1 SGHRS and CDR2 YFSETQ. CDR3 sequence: CASSLASLAGTDTQYF. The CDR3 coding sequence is TGCGCCAGCAGCTTGGCCAGCCTAGCGGGGACAGATACGCAGTATTTT.

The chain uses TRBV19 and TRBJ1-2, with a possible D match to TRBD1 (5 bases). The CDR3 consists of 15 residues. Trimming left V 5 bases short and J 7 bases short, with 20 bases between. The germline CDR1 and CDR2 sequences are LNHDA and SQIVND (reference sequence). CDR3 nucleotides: TGTGCCAGTAGTCCAATGGTCCCCCAGGGTGGTGGCTACACCTTC. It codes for CASSPMVPQGGGYTF.

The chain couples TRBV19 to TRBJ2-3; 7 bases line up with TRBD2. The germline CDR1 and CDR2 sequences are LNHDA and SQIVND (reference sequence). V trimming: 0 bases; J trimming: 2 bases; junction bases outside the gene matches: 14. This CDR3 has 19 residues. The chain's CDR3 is CASSIDPAGRRGATDTQYF. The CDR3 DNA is TGTGCCAGTAGTATAGATCCAGCGGGGCGTAGGGGAGCCACAGATACGCAGTATTTT.

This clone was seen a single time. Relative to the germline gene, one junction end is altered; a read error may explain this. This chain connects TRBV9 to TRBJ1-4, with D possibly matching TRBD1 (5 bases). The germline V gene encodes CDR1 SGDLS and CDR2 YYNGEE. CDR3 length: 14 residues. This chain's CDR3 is CASSVAVPGTPGLF. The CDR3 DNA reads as TGTGCCAGCAGCGTAGCAGTACCCGGGACCCCTGGGCTTTTT.